The rows below give T cell receptor beta chains drawn from one sample of a study of PD-1 blockade in mismatch repair-deficient tumors. Libraries were prepared by immunoSEQ multiplex PCR; TCRdb keeps only in-frame clonotypes and omits some of them. This repertoire shows tens of thousands of clones, more than 65% found once; its top ten account for roughly 2.7%. This specimen consisted of peripheral blood, obtained 12 weeks after starting pembrolizumab. The receptors shown here come from an adult with mismatch repair-deficient cancer. CDR3s include the opening cysteine and the closing phenylalanine or tryptophan. D genes are given only for firm matches. Clone size, where shown, is once, few, many, or a class for clones that have expanded.

TRBV6-1	TRBJ2-7	-	TRBD2	TGTGCCAGCAGAACGGGACTAGCGTCCTACGAGCAGTACTTC	CASRTGLASYEQYF
TRBV14	TRBJ2-7	-	-	TGTGCCAGCAGCCCATTCCCCGTAGCGGATCCGTCCTACGAGCAGTACTTC	CASSPFPVADPSYEQYF
TRBV9	TRBJ1-2	-	-	TGTGCCAGCAGCCCCTACGCGTATCTGGGGGGAAAGTCAGAGAAGGGCTACACCTTC	CASSPYAYLGGKSEKGYTF
TRBV7-6	TRBJ2-3	-	-	TGTGCCAGCAGCCCCCGAGCGGAAGCCCCCGCAGATACGCAGTATTTT	CASSPRAEAPADTQYF
TRBV7-9	TRBJ1-1	-	-	TGTGCCAGCAGCTTTACGATGGGCACTGAAGCTTTCTTT	CASSFTMGTEAFF
TRBV30	TRBJ2-7	once	-	TGTGCCTGGAGTCCCAACAAGTACGAGCAGTACTTC	CAWSPNKYEQYF
TRBV5-1	TRBJ2-7	-	TRBD2	TGCGCCAGCAGCTTGGTCGGCCCACGGGCGCCTACTAGCGGTCGCTACGAGCAGTACTTC	CASSLVGPRAPTSGRYEQYF
TRBV7-3	TRBJ2-5	-	-	TGTGCCAGCAGCTTATACCCTCGAGAGACCCAGTACTTC	CASSLYPRETQYF
TRBV30	TRBJ2-1	few	-	TGTGCCTGGAGTGTACGGGGCGATTACAATGAGCAGTTCTTC	CAWSVRGDYNEQFF
TRBV7-9	TRBJ1-1	-	-	TGTGCCAGCAGCTTAGAATCAGGGGACACTGAAGCTTTCTTT	CASSLESGDTEAFF
TRBV6-5	TRBJ2-1	-	TRBD2	TGTGCCAGCAAAACCGGCGGGAGCTCCTACAATGAGCAGTTCTTC	CASKTGGSSYNEQFF
TRBV4-3	TRBJ2-3	-	-	TGCGCCAGCAGCCAAGTATCGGGATCCGGCACAGATACGCAGTATTTT	CASSQVSGSGTDTQYF
TRBV13	TRBJ1-2	-	TRBD1	TGTGCCAGCAGCTTAGTGGACAGGGTTCGGGATGGCTACACCTTC	CASSLVDRVRDGYTF
TRBV7-9	TRBJ2-1	once	-	TGTGCCAGCAGCTTATTGGATAGCCTAGCCAATGAGCAGTTCTTC	CASSLLDSLANEQFF
TRBV19	TRBJ2-1	-	TRBD2	TGTGCCAGTAGTATGGGACTAGCGGGCAATGAGCAGTTCTTC	CASSMGLAGNEQFF
TRBV19	TRBJ2-1	once	TRBD2	TGTGCCAGTAGTACCAGCGGGAGGTCCTACAATGAGCAGTTCTTC	CASSTSGRSYNEQFF
TRBV7-8	TRBJ2-1	-	TRBD2	TGTGCCAGCAGCTTATTTCCTCTGACTAGCGGAGCCTACAATGAGCAGTTCTTC	CASSLFPLTSGAYNEQFF
TRBV30	TRBJ1-1	-	TRBD1	TGTGCCTGCCGGGGGGACAGCCGGCGCACTGAAGCTTTCTTT	CACRGDSRRTEAFF
TRBV18	TRBJ2-5	few	TRBD2	TGTGCCAGCTCACCACGCGTAGTAGCGGGGATGCAAGAGACCCAGTACTTC	CASSPRVVAGMQETQYF
TRBV10-1	TRBJ2-1	-	-	TGCGCCAGCAGTGCCCCTGCACCGGGACTGGCCGAGAGCTCCTACAATGAGCAGTTCTTC	CASSAPAPGLAESSYNEQFF
TRBV11-2	TRBJ2-7	-	-	TGTGCCAGCAGCTTAGGATCGGAGTTAGAGTCCTACGAGCAGTACTTC	CASSLGSELESYEQYF
TRBV7-2	TRBJ2-7	-	-	TGTGCCAGCAGCGAGGGACGACTGACCCGCCCCGAGCAGTACTTC	CASSEGRLTRPEQYF
TRBV10-3	TRBJ1-2	-	TRBD1	TGTGCCATCAGTGGATTTGGACAGGGAGGGCCTAGTGGCTACACCTTC	CAISGFGQGGPSGYTF
TRBV7-2	TRBJ2-7	-	TRBD2	TGTGCCAGCAGCCAAACTAGCGGGAGCGACTACGAGCAGTACTTC	CASSQTSGSDYEQYF
TRBV10-3	TRBJ2-4	-	-	TGTGCCATCAGTGAGTCGGGCGGGGTAGCCAAAAACATTCAGTACTTC	CAISESGGVAKNIQYF
TRBV5-1	TRBJ2-2	-	TRBD2	TGCGCCAGCAGCTTCACAGCGGGAGGGAACACCGGGGAGCTGTTTTTT	CASSFTAGGNTGELFF
TRBV7-9	TRBJ2-1	-	TRBD2	TGTGCCAGCAGCATCGGACTAGCGGGATTACACAATGAGCAGTTCTTC	CASSIGLAGLHNEQFF
TRBV7-3	TRBJ2-3	-	TRBD2	TGTGCCAGCAGCCTCCTGTTGACGGGAGGGCCAGATACGCAGTATTTT	CASSLLLTGGPDTQYF
TRBV9	TRBJ2-1	-	TRBD2	TGTGCCAGCAGCGTCCTTCCTAGCGGATCCTACAATGAGCAGTTCTTC	CASSVLPSGSYNEQFF
TRBV6-6	TRBJ2-7	-	-	TGTGCCAGCACCGCGCGGGCGACTGGGGGCTCCTACGAGCAGTACTTC	CASTARATGGSYEQYF
TRBV9	TRBJ1-1	-	-	TGTGCCAGCAGCGTAGGGGGCGGGGCCACTGAAGCTTTCTTT	CASSVGGGATEAFF
TRBV5-1	TRBJ2-7	-	-	TGCGCCAGCAGCCCCCGACTAGGTTCCTACGAGCAGTACTTC	CASSPRLGSYEQYF
TRBV5-1	TRBJ2-1	-	TRBD1	TGCGCCAGCAGCTCCGGACAGGGTGGCTACAATGAGCAGTTCTTC	CASSSGQGGYNEQFF
TRBV18	TRBJ1-2	-	-	TGTGCCAGCTCACCGGACACTGACTATGGCTACACCTTC	CASSPDTDYGYTF
TRBV19	TRBJ1-4	few	TRBD1	TGTGCCAGTAGTATAAGTACGGGGACAGGGCACGAAAAACTGTTTTTT	CASSISTGTGHEKLFF
TRBV4-3	TRBJ2-1	-	-	TGCGCCAGCAGCCAAGAACACCGGGGGCACAATGAGCAGTTCTTC	CASSQEHRGHNEQFF
TRBV6-6	TRBJ1-1	once	-	TGTGCCAGCACTTTGGACAAGAACACTGAAGCTTTCTTT	CASTLDKNTEAFF
TRBV28	TRBJ1-1	-	-	TGTGCCAGCAGTAAGGACGGGAACACTGAAGCTTTCTTT	CASSKDGNTEAFF
TRBV7-8	TRBJ1-5	-	-	TGTGCCAGCAGCTTAGTGAGCGTTCAGCCCCAGCATTTT	CASSLVSVQPQHF
TRBV28	TRBJ2-7	few	-	TGTGCCAGCACCGGGGCCCACTCCTACGAGCAGTACTTC	CASTGAHSYEQYF
TRBV7-2	TRBJ1-5	-	-	TGTGCCAGCAGTTATACCCGGGATCAGCCCCAGCATTTT	CASSYTRDQPQHF
TRBV29-1	TRBJ1-1	-	-	TGCAGCGTCGAGGGTCGCCCGAGGACTGAAGCTTTCTTT	CSVEGRPRTEAFF
TRBV11-3	TRBJ2-7	-	TRBD2	TGTGCCAGCAACGGAAGACTAGCGGGAGGCTCCTACGAGCAGTACTTC	CASNGRLAGGSYEQYF
TRBV11-2	TRBJ2-7	-	TRBD1	TGTGCCAGCAGCTCACTTGAGGGGGCGGCTTACCACGAGCAGTACTTC	CASSSLEGAAYHEQYF
TRBV6-6	TRBJ1-3	-	-	TGTGCCAGCAGGAGTCCGGGACGGAACTCTGGAAACACCATATATTTT	CASRSPGRNSGNTIYF
TRBV30	TRBJ2-1	-	-	TGTGCCTGGACCCAAGGCAGGGATGAGCAGTTCTTC	CAWTQGRDEQFF